Listed below are T cell receptor beta chains from one sample, sequenced in a study of cytomegalovirus exposure and HLA in healthy donors. The data were produced by immunoSEQ multiplex PCR, yet TCRdb's version contains in-frame clones alone and is incomplete. The data contain roughly 100,000 clones, under 85% of them singletons. Sequenced sample: PBMCs. The receptors stem from a man between 45 and 60 years old in good health and CMV-seropositive. Both conserved end residues are trimmed from each CDR3.

V	J	CDR3
TRBV30	TRBJ2-7	AWRYSGTGGREQY
TRBV6-1	TRBJ1-5	ASRGGGDQPQH
TRBV4-1	TRBJ2-5	ASPGLAGGLRTQY
TRBV5-1	TRBJ2-3	ASSNGQASTDTQY
TRBV29-1	TRBJ2-2	SVDAGASNTGELF
TRBV7-9	TRBJ1-6	AGDRGQGSPLH
TRBV12-2	.	ASRTRSGLAGARSSNEQY
TRBV29-1	TRBJ1-1	SVGPTGGNTEAF
TRBV6-5	TRBJ2-7	ASTSPDRTYEQY
TRBV9	TRBJ2-5	ASSVVGSGSGETQY
TRBV6-5	TRBJ2-2	ATGRLTGELF